Each of the 21 T cell receptor beta chains below was sequenced from the same sample in a study of cytomegalovirus exposure and HLA in healthy donors. 13 Jbeta primers and 60 Vbeta primers were used for the PCR. TCRdb keeps only in-frame clones here, not all; method: immunoSEQ multiplex PCR. In the table there are about 150,000 clones, roughly 85% of which are singletons. Sequencing was carried out using PBMCs. The receptor source for this set is a male donor in good health and CMV-seronegative.

The chain links TRBV5-1 to TRBJ1-2; D unresolved. V shed 5 bases and J shed 2 bases, with 13 bases lying between them. The CDR3 loop spans 14 amino acids. Germline-derived CDR1 and CDR2 are SGHRS and YFSETQ. The CDR3 DNA follows: TGCGCCAGCAGAGCGACTCTATTAAACTATGGCTACACCTTC. Translated, it gives CASRATLLNYGYTF.

This sequence joins TRBV6-1 and TRBJ2-2; 9 bases match TRBD1. The CDR3 covers 17 residues. Looked up from germline, CDR1 is MNHNS and CDR2 is SASEGT. V was pared by 2 bases and J by 4 bases, with 8 bases of the junction left unmatched. CDR3 residues: CASSERPDRGRTGELFF. CDR3 nucleotides: TGTGCCAGCAGTGAAAGGCCGGACAGGGGTCGCACCGGGGAGCTGTTTTTT.

This chain links TRBV5-1 with TRBJ1-1, with 9 bases matching TRBD1. The V segment lost 2 bases and the J segment 8 bases; nucleotides outside the gene matches: 7. The germline V gene has CDR1 SGHRS and CDR2 YFSETQ. This CDR3 comprises 14 residues. DNA of the CDR3: TGCGCCAGCAGCTTACGGGACAGGGCTGGGGAAGCTTTCTTT. Its translation is CASSLRDRAGEAFF.

The chain joins TRBV7-9 to TRBJ1-1, with TRBD1 matching 8 bases. This CDR3 comprises 15 residues. The ends lost 5 bases at V and 4 bases at J; junction bases unmatched: 9. Germline CDR1 SEHNR, CDR2 FQNEAQ (reference sequence). The CDR3 loop reads CASSQLQGEGTEAFF. The CDR3 DNA reads as TGTGCCAGCAGCCAACTACAGGGGGAGGGCACTGAAGCTTTCTTT.

The chain joins TRBV5-4 to TRBJ1-4, with D unclear. Germline CDR1 and CDR2: SGHNT and YYREEE (reference sequence). The CDR3 has 15 residues. Trimming removed 3 bases from V and 0 bases from J, with 9 bases in between. CDR3 nucleotides: TGTGCCAGCAGCTACGACATTGCAACTAATGAAAAACTGTTTTTT. Encoded protein: CASSYDIATNEKLFF.

The chain has TRBV5-1 and TRBJ2-1, with a tentative D call TRBD1 (5 bases). The CDR3 has 14 residues. Germline CDR1 is SGHRS and CDR2 is YFSETQ. V lost 0 bases to trimming and J lost 9 bases, with 13 bases between them. CDR3 residues: CASSLGQSPTEQFF. The DNA for the CDR3 is TGCGCCAGCAGCTTGGGACAGAGCCCCACTGAGCAGTTCTTC. Filled out from reference TRBV5-1 and TRBJ2-1, the complete variable domain reads KAGVTQTPRYLIKTRGQQVTLSCSPISGHRSVSWYQQTPGQGLQFLFEYFSETQRNKGNFPGRFSGRQFSNSRSEMNVSTLELGDSALYLCASSLGQSPTEQFFGPGTRLTVL.

The chain joins TRBV7-2 to TRBJ1-1, with 7 bases matching TRBD1. J was trimmed by 3 bases and V by 4 bases; bases with no gene match: 2. Germline CDR1 SGHTA, CDR2 FQGNSA. CDR3 length equals 13 residues. CDR3 bases: TGTGCCAGCAGCTGGGACAGATACACTGAAGCTTTCTTT. Encoded protein: CASSWDRYTEAFF.

This clone has just one count. This chain uses TRBV29-1 with TRBJ2-7; 7 bases are shared with TRBD1. Germline values: CDR1 SQVTM, CDR2 ANQGSEA. The J segment lost 0 bases and the V segment lost 7 bases, leaving 9 bases of the junction unmatched. There are 14 residues in the CDR3. CDR3 nucleotide sequence: TGCAGCGCCGTAAGGGCAGGGGGCTCCTACGAGCAGTACTTC. Translation gives CSAVRAGGSYEQYF.

The chain links TRBV7-2 to TRBJ2-1; 12 positions match TRBD2. The V gene's germline CDR1 is SGHTA and CDR2 FQGNSA. The CDR3 has 14 amino acids. V dropped 7 bases and J dropped 9; count of bases not matched to a gene: 7. The CDR3 reads CASNLAGGLTEQFF. The CDR3 nucleotides are TGTGCCAGCAATCTAGCGGGAGGGTTAACTGAGCAGTTCTTC.

V usage is TRBV27 and J usage is TRBJ1-2; tentative D call: TRBD1 (5 bases). Germline values: CDR1 MNHEY, CDR2 SMNVEV (reference sequence). The CDR3 consists of 13 residues. V shed 5 bases and J shed 3 bases, with 10 bases lying between them. CDR3 sequence (DNA): TGTGCCAGCAGTGATCGGGGGTACTATGGCTACACCTTC. Residues: CASSDRGYYGYTF.

The chain is built from TRBV19 and TRBJ2-1, with TRBD2 identical over 10 bases. The J segment lost 8 bases and the V segment lost 3 bases, leaving 7 bases of the junction unmatched. Per the germline V gene, CDR1 is LNHDA and CDR2 is SQIVND (reference sequence). This CDR3 spans 15 amino acids. The CDR3 is CASSISGRSGDEQFF. The CDR3 DNA sequence: TGTGCCAGTAGTATTAGCGGGAGGAGCGGTGATGAGCAGTTCTTC.

The sample holds one count of this clone. This chain joins TRBV15 and TRBJ1-5; D uncertain. The V gene lost 0 bases and the J gene lost 7 bases, with 19 bases spanning the gap. CDR3 length: 17 amino acids. CDR1 and CDR2 from the germline V gene are LNHNV and YYDKDF (reference sequence). The CDR3 DNA reads TGTGCCACCAGCAGAGATGTCGGCGCAGGTGGTGGACAGCCCCAGCATTTT. It specifies CATSRDVGAGGGQPQHF.

This chain connects TRBV6-4 to TRBJ1-5; unclear D gene. Per germline, CDR1 MRHNA and CDR2 SNTAGT. V shed 2 bases and J shed 7 bases, with 9 bases lying between them. The CDR3 length is 13 residues. The CDR3 nucleotides are TGTGCCAGCAGTGACGGACCGGGGCAGCCCCAGCATTTT. Encoded protein: CASSDGPGQPQHF.

The chain recombines TRBV29-1 with TRBJ1-2; D is unresolved. The CDR3 is 11 amino acids. Trimming removed 8 bases from V and 8 bases from J, with 15 bases in between. Germline values: CDR1 SQVTM, CDR2 ANQGSEA. The CDR3 region has the DNA TGCAGCCCCGAAGCCGCAAGCGGCTACACCTTC. It specifies CSPEAASGYTF.

The chain recombines TRBV7-3 with TRBJ2-2, with D possibly TRBD1 on 6 matching bases. CDR3 length equals 17 residues. Germline V gives CDR1 SGHTA, CDR2 FQGTGA. Trimming stripped 4 bases from V and 5 bases from J, with 20 bases between. CDR3 loop: CASSSTPRGLGTGELFF. The CDR3 nucleotides are TGTGCCAGCAGCTCAACTCCCAGGGGATTAGGGACCGGGGAGCTGTTTTTT.

V is TRBV5-4 and J is TRBJ1-4; 8 nucleotides match TRBD1. With 4 bases clipped from V and 0 bases from J, the junction kept 2 bases outside the gene matches. This CDR3 has 15 amino acids. Per germline, CDR1 SGHNT and CDR2 YYREEE (reference sequence). CDR3 nucleotide sequence: TGTGCCAGCAGCCAGGGGGCGGCAACTAATGAAAAACTGTTTTTT. It is translated as CASSQGAATNEKLFF.

Only one count was recorded for this clone. The V call is TRBV5-1, the J call TRBJ2-1; 7 bases map to TRBD1. This CDR3 has 15 amino acids. Looked up from germline, CDR1 is SGHRS and CDR2 is YFSETQ. Trimming at V came to 3 bases and at J to 1 base, leaving 4 bases not matched to a gene. Here the CDR3 reads CASSSQTGSYNEQFF. The CDR3 nucleotides read TGCGCCAGCAGCTCGCAGACAGGGTCCTACAATGAGCAGTTCTTC.

The CDR3, as DNA: TGTGCCAGCAGTTCAGGACTAGCGGGAGTCCCAGATACGCAGTATTTT. Translating it yields CASSSGLAGVPDTQYF. The rearrangement uses TRBV6-5 and TRBJ2-3; TRBD2 aligns across 13 bases. The CDR3 covers 16 residues. The V segment lost 4 bases and the J segment 4 bases; nucleotides outside the gene matches: 5. The germline V gene encodes CDR1 MNHEY and CDR2 SVGAGI.

The chain couples TRBV7-9 to TRBJ2-2, with D possibly being TRBD1 (6 bases). The CDR3 loop spans 14 amino acids. Trimming took 6 bases from V and 1 from J, leaving 9 bases between them. Germline assignment: CDR1 SEHNR and CDR2 FQNEAQ (reference sequence). The DNA for the CDR3 is TGTGCCAGCAGTCCGACAGGGAACACCGGGGAGCTGTTTTTT. As protein: CASSPTGNTGELFF.

The V call is TRBV6-6, the J call TRBJ1-2, with 8 positions matching TRBD1. Germline loops: CDR1 MNHNY, CDR2 SVGAGI (reference sequence). This CDR3 is built from 14 residues. Unmatched junction bases numbered 4, after V lost 4 bases and J lost 3 bases. The CDR3 region is CASSSSGGDYGYTF. The DNA of the CDR3 is TGTGCCAGCAGTTCCTCAGGGGGCGACTATGGCTACACCTTC.

This clone was seen a single time. This chain joins TRBV7-8 and TRBJ1-1; 11 bases align to TRBD1. V trimming: 3 bases; J trimming: 4 bases; junction bases outside the gene matches: 10. CDR3 length: 17 amino acids. CDR1 and CDR2 (germline): SGHVS, FQNEAQ. This CDR3 is CASSFNTPGTGGTEAFF. CDR3 in DNA: TGTGCCAGCAGCTTCAACACACCCGGGACAGGGGGCACTGAAGCTTTCTTT.